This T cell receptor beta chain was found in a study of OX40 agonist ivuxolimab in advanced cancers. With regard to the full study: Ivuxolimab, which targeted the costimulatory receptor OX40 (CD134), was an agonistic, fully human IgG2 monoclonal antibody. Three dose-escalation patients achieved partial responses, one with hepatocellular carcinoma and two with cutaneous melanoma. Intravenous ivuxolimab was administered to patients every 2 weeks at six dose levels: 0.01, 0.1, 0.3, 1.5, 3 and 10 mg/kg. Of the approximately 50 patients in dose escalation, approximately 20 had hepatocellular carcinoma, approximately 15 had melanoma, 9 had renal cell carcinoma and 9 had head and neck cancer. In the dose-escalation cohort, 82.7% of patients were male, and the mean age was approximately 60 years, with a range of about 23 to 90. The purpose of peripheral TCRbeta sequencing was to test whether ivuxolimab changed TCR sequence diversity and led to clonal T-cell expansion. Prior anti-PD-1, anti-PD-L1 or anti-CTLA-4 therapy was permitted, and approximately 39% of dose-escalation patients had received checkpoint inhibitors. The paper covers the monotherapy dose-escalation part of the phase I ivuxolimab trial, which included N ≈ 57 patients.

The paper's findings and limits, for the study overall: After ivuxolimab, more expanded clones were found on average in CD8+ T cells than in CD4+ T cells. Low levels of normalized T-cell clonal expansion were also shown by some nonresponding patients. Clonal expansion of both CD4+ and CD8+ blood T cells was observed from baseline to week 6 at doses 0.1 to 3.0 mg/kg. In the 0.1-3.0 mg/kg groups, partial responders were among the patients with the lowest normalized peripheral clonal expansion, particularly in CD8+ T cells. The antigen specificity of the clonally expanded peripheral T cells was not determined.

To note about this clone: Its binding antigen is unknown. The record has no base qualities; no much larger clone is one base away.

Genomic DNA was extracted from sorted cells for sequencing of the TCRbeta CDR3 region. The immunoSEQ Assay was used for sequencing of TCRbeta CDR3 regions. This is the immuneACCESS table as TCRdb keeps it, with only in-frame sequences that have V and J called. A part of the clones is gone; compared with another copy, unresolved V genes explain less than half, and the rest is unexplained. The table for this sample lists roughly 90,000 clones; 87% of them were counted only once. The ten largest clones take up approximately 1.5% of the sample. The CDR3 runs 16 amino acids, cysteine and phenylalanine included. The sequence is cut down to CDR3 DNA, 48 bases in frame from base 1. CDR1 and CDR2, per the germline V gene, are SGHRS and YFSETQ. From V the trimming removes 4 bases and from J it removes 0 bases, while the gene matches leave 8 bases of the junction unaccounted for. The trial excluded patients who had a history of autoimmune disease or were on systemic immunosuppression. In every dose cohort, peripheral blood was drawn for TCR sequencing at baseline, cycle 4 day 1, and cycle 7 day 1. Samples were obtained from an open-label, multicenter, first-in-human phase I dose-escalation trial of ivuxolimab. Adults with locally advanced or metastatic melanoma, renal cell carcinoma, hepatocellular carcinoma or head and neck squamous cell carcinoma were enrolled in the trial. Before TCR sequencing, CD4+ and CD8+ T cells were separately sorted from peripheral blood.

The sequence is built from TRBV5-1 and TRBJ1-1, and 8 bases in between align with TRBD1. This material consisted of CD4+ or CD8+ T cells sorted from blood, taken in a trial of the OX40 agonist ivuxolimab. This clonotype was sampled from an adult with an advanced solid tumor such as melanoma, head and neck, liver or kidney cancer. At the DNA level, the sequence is TGCGCCAGCAGCCCCACCGGACAGGGAATGAACACTGAAGCTTTCTTT. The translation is CASSPTGQGMNTEAFF. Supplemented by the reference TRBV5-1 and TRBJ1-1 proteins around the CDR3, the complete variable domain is KAGVTQTPRYLIKTRGQQVTLSCSPISGHRSVSWYQQTPGQGLQFLFEYFSETQRNKGNFPGRFSGRQFSNSRSEMNVSTLELGDSALYLCASSPTGQGMNTEAFFGQGTRLTVV.